This TCR beta chain originates from a study of T cell clones after liver transplantation. At the level of the study: As an antigen-independent comparator, third-party-reactive TCRbeta sequences came from pre-transplant mixed lymphocyte reactions.

The sample holds one count of this clone. What it binds is not known. Thawed unstimulated PBMCs were FACS-sorted by CD3, CD4 and CD8 into two populations. This CDR3 is built from 16 residues. V lost 4 bases, J lost 5 bases, and 12 bases stayed unmatched. CDR1 and CDR2 from the germline V gene are SGHNT and YYREEE (reference sequence). Here immunoSEQ multiplex PCR was the method, and the copy in TCRdb shows in-frame clones only, minus some. The sample has about 72,000 clones, roughly 90% seen once. Study-wide results and limits: A significant post-transplant drop in circulating graft-donor-reactive CD4 TCRbeta sequences occurred in most of the 8 subjects. Small, mixed patient groups and varying post-transplant times limit these conclusions.

The chain employs TRBV5-4 and TRBJ2-5; 9 nucleotides match TRBD2. The source of this sequence is a human donor who received a liver transplant. Here the sequenced sample was CD4+ T cells from blood, taken before liver transplant. In DNA form, the CDR3 reads TGTGCCAGCAGCCCCCGAGGGGTAGCGGGAGTCGAGACCCAGTACTTC. Translated: CASSPRGVAGVETQYF.